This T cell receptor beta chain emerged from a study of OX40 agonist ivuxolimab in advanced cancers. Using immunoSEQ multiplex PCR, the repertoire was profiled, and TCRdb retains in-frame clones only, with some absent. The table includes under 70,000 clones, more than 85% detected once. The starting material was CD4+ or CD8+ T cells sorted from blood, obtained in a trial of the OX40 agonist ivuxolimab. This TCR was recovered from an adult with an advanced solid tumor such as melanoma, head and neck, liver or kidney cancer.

CDR3: CASSDPLSGVISNQPQHF. The DNA for the CDR3 is TGTGCCAGCAGTGACCCCTTGTCAGGAGTTATTAGCAATCAGCCCCAGCATTTT. The V call is TRBV6-1, the J call TRBJ1-5; D unresolved. Deletions cut 3 bases from V and 0 bases from J, with 18 bases between. The length of the CDR3 is 18 residues. CDR1 MNHNS and CDR2 SASEGT come from the germline V gene.